This T cell receptor beta chain was recovered during a study of cytomegalovirus exposure and HLA in healthy donors. This CDR3 region has 14 residues. The trim removed 2 bases at V and 3 bases at J, leaving 2 bases unmatched. Germline CDR1 MNHNS, CDR2 SASEGT. Amplification used 60 Vbeta primers and 13 Jbeta primers. Data came from immunoSEQ multiplex PCR; TCRdb stores just in-frame clones and leaves some out. The sample includes roughly 140,000 clones, 72% of them seen just once. The receptor's source is a man aged 40-49 years in good health and CMV-seronegative. The chain uses TRBV6-1 and TRBJ2-7, with TRBD1 matching over 9 bases. The sample consisted of PBMCs. CDR3 in DNA: TGTGCCAGCAGTGAACCGGGACAGGGCTACGAGCAGTACTTC. It is translated as CASSEPGQGYEQYF.